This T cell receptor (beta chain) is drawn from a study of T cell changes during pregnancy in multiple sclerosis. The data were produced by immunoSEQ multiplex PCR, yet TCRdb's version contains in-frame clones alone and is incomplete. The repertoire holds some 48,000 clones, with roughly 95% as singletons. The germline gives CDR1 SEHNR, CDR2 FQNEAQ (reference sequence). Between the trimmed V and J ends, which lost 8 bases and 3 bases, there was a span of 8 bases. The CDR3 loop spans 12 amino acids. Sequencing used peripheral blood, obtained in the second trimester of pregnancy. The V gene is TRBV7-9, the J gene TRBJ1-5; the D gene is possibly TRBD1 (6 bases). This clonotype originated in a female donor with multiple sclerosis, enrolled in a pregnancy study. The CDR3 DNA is TGTGCCAGCGGACAGTTCAATCAGCCCCAGCATTTT. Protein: CASGQFNQPQHF.